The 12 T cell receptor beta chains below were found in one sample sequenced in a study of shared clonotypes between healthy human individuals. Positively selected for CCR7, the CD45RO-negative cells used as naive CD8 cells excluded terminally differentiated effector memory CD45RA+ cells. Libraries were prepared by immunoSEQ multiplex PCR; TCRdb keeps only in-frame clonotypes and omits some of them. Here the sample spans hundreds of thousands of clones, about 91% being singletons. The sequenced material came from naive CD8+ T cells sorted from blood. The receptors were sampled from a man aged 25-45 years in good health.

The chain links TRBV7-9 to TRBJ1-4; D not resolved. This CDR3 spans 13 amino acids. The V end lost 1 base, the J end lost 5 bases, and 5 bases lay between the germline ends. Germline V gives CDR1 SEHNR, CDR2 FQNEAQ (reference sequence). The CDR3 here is CASSLGVNEKLFF. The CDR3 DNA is TGTGCCAGCAGCTTAGGTGTGAATGAAAAACTGTTTTTT.

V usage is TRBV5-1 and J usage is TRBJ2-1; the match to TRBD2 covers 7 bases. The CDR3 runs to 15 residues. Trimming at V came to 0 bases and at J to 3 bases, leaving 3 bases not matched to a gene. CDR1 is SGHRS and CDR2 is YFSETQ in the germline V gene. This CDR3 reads CASSLESGGYNEQFF. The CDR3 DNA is TGCGCCAGCAGCTTGGAGTCGGGAGGCTACAATGAGCAGTTCTTC. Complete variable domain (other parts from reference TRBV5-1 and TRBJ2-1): KAGVTQTPRYLIKTRGQQVTLSCSPISGHRSVSWYQQTPGQGLQFLFEYFSETQRNKGNFPGRFSGRQFSNSRSEMNVSTLELGDSALYLCASSLESGGYNEQFFGPGTRLTVL.

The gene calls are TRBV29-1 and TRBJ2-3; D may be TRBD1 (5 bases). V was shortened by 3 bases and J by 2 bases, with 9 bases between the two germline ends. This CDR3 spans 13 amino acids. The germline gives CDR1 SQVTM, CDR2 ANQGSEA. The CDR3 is CSVDAQATDTQYF. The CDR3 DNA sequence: TGCAGCGTTGACGCACAGGCCACAGATACGCAGTATTTT.

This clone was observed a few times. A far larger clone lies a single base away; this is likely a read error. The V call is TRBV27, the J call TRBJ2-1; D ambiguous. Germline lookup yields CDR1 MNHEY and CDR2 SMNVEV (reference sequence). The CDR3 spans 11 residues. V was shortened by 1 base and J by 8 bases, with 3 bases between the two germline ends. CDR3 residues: CASSLFDEQFF. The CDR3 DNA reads TGTGCCAGCAGTTTATTCGATGAGCAGTTCTTC.

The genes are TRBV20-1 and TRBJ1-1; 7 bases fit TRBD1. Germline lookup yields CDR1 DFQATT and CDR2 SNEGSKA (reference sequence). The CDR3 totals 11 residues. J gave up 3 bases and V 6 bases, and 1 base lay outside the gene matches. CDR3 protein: CSAGQYTEAFF. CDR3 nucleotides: TGCAGTGCGGGACAGTACACTGAAGCTTTCTTT.

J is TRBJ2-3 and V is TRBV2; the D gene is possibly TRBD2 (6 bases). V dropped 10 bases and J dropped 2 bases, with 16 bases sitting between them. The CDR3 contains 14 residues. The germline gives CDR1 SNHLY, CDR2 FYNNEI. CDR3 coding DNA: TGTGCCATCTCCGGGACTCTAAACACAGATACGCAGTATTTT. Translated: CAISGTLNTDTQYF.

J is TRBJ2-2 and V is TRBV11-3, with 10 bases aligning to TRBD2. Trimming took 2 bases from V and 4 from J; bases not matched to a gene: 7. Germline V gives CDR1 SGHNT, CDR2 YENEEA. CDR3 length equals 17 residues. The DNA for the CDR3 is TGTGCCAGCAGCTTAAGCGGGAGGGGAGGGAGCACCGGGGAGCTGTTTTTT. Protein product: CASSLSGRGGSTGELFF. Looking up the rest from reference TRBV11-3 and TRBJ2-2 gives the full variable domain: EAGVVQSPRYKIIEKKQPVAFWCNPISGHNTLYWYLQNLGQGPELLIRYENEEAVDDSQLPKDRFSAERLKGVDSTLKIQPAELGDSAVYLCASSLSGRGGSTGELFFGEGSRLTVL.

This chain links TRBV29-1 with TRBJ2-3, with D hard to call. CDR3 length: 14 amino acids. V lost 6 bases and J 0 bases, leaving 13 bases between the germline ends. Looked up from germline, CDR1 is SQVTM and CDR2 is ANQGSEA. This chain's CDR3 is CSVQNNSSTDTQYF. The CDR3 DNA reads TGCAGCGTCCAAAACAACTCTAGCACAGATACGCAGTATTTT.

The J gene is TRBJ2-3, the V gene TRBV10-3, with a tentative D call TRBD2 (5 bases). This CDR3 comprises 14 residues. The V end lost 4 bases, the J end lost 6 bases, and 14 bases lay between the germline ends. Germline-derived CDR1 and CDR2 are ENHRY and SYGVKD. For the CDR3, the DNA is TGTGCCATCAGTGTAGAGACTACTGCGGATACGCAGTATTTT. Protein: CAISVETTADTQYF.

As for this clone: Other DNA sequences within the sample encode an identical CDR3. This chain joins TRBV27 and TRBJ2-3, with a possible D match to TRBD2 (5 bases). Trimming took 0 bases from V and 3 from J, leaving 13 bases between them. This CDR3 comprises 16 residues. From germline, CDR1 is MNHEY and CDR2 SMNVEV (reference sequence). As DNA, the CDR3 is TGTGCCAGCAGTTTATCGGGCGGGCGAGGGACAGATACGCAGTATTTT. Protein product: CASSLSGGRGTDTQYF.

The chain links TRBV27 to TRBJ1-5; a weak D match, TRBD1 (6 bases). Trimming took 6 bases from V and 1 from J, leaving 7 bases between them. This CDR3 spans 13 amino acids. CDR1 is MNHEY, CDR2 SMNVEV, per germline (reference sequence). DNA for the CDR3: TGTGCCAGCAGACAGGGAAGCAATCAGCCCCAGCATTTT. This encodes CASRQGSNQPQHF.

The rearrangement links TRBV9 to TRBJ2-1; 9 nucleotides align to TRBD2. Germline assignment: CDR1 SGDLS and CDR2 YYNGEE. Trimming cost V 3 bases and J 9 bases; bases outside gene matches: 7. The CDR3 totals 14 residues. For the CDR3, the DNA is TGTGCCAGCAGCGATAGCGGGAGCGGGCGTGAGCAGTTCTTC. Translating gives CASSDSGSGREQFF.